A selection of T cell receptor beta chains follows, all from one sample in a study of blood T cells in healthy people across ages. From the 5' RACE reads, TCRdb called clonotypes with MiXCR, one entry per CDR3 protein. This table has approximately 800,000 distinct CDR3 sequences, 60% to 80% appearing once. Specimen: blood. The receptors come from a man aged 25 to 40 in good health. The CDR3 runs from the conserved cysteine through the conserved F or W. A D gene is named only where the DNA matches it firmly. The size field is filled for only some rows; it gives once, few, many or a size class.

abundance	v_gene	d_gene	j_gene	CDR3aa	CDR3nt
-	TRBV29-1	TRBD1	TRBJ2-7	CSVFTTGVEQYF	TGCAGCGTTTTCACGACAGGGGTCGAGCAGTACTTC
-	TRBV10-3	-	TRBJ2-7	CAISDPAGSSYEQYF	TGTGCCATCAGTGACCCGGCAGGGTCTTCCTACGAGCAGTACTTC
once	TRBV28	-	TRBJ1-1	CASITQRGSTEAFF	TGTGCCAGCATTACGCAGCGCGGGAGCACTGAAGCTTTCTTT
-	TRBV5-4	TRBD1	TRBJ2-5	CASSSGTGDVETQYF	TGTGCCAGCAGTTCCGGGACAGGGGACGTGGAGACCCAGTACTTC
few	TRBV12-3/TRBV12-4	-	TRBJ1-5	CASSLAGGGHQPQHF	TGTGCCAGCAGTTTAGCGGGGGGGGGTCATCAGCCCCAGCATTTT
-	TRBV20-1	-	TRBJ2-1	CSARDRGLAGDEQFF	TGCAGTGCTAGAGATCGAGGACTGGCTGGGGATGAGCAGTTCTTC
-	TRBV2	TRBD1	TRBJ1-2	CASSEAGGDYGCTF	TGTGCCAGCAGTGAGGCAGGGGGCGACTATGGCTGCACCTTC
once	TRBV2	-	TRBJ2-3	CASSDPDGSTDTQYF	TGTGCCAGCAGCGACCCCGACGGTAGCACAGATACGCAGTATTTT
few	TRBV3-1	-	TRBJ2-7	CASSQDVGRFSSYEQYF	TGTGCCAGCAGCCAAGATGTCGGGAGATTCAGCTCCTACGAGCAGTACTTC
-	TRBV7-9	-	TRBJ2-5	CASSPTDSGETQYF	TGTGCCAGCAGCCCTACGGACTCTGGCGAGACCCAGTACTTC
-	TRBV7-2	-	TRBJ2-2	CASSLDYWGAYGELFF	TGTGCCAGCAGCTTAGACTACTGGGGGGCGTATGGGGAGCTGTTTTTT
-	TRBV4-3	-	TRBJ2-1	CASSHPQGRGEQFF	TGCGCCAGCAGCCACCCACAGGGGCGGGGTGAGCAGTTCTTC
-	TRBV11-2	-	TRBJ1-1	CASSRESPEAFF	TGTGCCAGCAGCCGAGAGAGCCCTGAAGCTTTCTTT
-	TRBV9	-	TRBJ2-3	CASSVGINTDTQYF	TGTGCCAGCAGCGTAGGAATTAACACAGATACGCAGTATTTT
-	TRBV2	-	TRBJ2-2	CASSEDNPSNTGELFF	TGTGCCAGCAGCGAGGACAACCCATCGAACACCGGGGAGCTGTTTTTT
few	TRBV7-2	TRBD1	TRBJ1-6	CASRSGQGNSPLHF	TGTGCCAGCAGATCGGGACAGGGAAATTCACCCCTCCACTTT
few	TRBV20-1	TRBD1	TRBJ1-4	CSAGQGGTNEKLFF	TGCAGTGCAGGACAGGGAGGGACTAATGAAAAACTGTTTTTT
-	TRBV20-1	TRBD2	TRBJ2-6	CSAGLAGGTGANVLTF	TGCAGTGCCGGACTAGCGGGGGGCACTGGGGCCAACGTCCTGACTTTC
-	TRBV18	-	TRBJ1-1	CASSISYEAFF	TGTGCCAGCTCAATCAGTTATGAAGCTTTCTTT
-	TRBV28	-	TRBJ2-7	CASTAGRSYEQYF	TGTGCCAGCACTGCGGGCAGATCCTACGAGCAGTACTTC
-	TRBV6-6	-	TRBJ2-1	CASTPIGNNEQFF	TGTGCCAGCACCCCCATTGGAAACAATGAGCAGTTCTTC
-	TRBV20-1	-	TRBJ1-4	CSGKEGQEKLFF	TGCAGTGGGAAGGAAGGCCAAGAAAAACTGTTTTTT
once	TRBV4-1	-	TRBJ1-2	CASSRSIPQGRVYTF	TGCGCCAGCAGCCGATCTATCCCACAGGGTCGGGTCTACACCTTC
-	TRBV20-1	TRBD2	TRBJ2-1	CSATPRERGDRSFF	TGCAGTGCGACACCCCGGGAGCGGGGGGATCGTTCGTTCTTC
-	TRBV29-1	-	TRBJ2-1	CSVEGGSCNEQFF	TGCAGCGTTGAGGGTGGGTCCTGCAATGAGCAGTTCTTC
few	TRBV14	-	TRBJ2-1	CASSQETPRDNEQFF	TGTGCCAGCAGCCAAGAAACCCCACGGGACAATGAGCAGTTCTTC
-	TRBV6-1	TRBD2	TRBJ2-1	CASSRGGAGAFYNEQFF	TGTGCCAGCAGCCGCGGTGGAGCGGGGGCCTTCTACAATGAGCAGTTCTTC
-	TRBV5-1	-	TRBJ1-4	CASSPGPGDMTNEKLFF	TGCGCCAGCAGCCCGGGCCCAGGGGATATGACTAATGAAAAACTGTTTTTT
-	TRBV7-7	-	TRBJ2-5	CASSFEPSGQETQYF	TGTGCCAGCAGCTTCGAACCGAGCGGCCAAGAGACCCAGTACTTC
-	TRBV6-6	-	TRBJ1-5	CASRPPGHPSNQPQHF	TGTGCCAGCAGACCCCCGGGACACCCTAGCAATCAGCCCCAGCATTTT
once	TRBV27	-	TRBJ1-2	CASSLNGAVVIHGYTF	TGTGCCAGCAGTTTAAACGGGGCGGTAGTAATCCATGGCTACACCTTC
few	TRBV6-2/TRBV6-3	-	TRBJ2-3	CASSYLRGGTDTQYF	TGTGCCAGCAGTTATTTGAGAGGGGGCACAGATACGCAGTATTTT
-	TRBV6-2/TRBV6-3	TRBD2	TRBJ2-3	CASRRIAGGDTQYF	TGTGCCAGCAGACGAATAGCGGGCGGAGATACGCAGTATTTT
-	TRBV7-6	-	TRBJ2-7	CANSSSNYEQYF	TGTGCCAACAGCTCCTCCAACTACGAGCAGTACTTC
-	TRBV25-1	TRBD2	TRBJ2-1	CASGGGNEQFF	TGTGCTTCGGGAGGGGGGAATGAGCAGTTCTTC
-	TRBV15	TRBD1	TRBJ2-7	CATSRLRTGSSYEQYF	TGTGCCACCAGCAGACTGCGGACAGGGAGCTCCTACGAGCAGTACTTC
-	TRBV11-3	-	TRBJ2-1	CASSPRRTDSRDNEQFF	TGTGCCAGCAGCCCCCGCAGGACTGACTCTAGGGACAATGAGCAGTTCTTC
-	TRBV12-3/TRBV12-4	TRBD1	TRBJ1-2	CIVGTDNGYTF	TGTATCGTCGGGACAGATAATGGCTACACCTTC
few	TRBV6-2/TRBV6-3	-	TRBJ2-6	CASRHELSGANVLTF	TGTGCCAGCAGGCACGAGCTCTCTGGGGCCAACGTCCTGACTTTC
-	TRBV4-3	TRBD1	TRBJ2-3	CASSRSTGRSADTQYF	TGCGCCAGCAGCCGTTCGACAGGGCGCTCCGCCGATACGCAGTATTTT
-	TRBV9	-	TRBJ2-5	CASSVGDLTRETQYF	TGTGCCAGCAGCGTAGGGGACTTGACCCGGGAGACCCAGTACTTC
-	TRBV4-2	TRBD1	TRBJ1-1	CASSQGDRGNTEAFF	TGTGCCAGCAGCCAAGGGGACAGGGGGAACACTGAAGCTTTCTTT